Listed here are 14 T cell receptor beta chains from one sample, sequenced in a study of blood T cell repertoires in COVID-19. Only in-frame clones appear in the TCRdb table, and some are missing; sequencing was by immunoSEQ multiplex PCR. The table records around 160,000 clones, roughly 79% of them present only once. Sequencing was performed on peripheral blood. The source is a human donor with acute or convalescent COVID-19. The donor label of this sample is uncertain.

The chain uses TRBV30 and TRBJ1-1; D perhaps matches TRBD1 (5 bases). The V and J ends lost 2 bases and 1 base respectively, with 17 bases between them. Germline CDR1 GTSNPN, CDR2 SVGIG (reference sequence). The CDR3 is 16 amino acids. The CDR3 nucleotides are TGTGCCTGGAGTTCCTTCCGACCCACAGGGAACACTGAAGCTTTCTTT. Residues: CAWSSFRPTGNTEAFF. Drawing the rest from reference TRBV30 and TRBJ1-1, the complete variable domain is SQTIHQWPATLVQPVGSPLSLECTVEGTSNPNLYWYRQAAGRGLQLLFYSVGIGQISSEVPQNLSASRPQDRQFILSSKKLLLSDSGFYLCAWSSFRPTGNTEAFFGQGTRLTVV.

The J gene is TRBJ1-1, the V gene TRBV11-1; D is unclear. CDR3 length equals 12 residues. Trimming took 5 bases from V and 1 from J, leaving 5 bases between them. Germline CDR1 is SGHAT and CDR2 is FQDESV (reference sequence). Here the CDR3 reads CASSVQNTEAFF. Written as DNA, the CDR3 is TGTGCCAGCAGCGTACAGAACACTGAAGCTTTCTTT.

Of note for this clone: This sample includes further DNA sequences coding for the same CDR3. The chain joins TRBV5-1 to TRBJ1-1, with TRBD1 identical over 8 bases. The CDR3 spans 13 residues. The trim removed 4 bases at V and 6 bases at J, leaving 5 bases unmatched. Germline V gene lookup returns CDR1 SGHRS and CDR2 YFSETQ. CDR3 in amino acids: CASSLGTGAEAFF. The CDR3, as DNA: TGCGCCAGCAGCCTCGGGACAGGAGCTGAAGCTTTCTTT.

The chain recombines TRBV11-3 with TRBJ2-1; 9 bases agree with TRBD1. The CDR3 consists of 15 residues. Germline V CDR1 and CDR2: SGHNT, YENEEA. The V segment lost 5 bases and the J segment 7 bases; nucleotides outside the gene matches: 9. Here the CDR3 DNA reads TGTGCCAGCAGCCCCGGACAGGGGTTTTCGAATGAGCAGTTCTTC. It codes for CASSPGQGFSNEQFF.

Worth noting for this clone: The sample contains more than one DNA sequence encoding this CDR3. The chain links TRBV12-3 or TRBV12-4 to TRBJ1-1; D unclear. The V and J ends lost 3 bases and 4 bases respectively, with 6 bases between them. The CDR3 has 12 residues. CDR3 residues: CASSFGGTEAFF. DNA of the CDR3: TGTGCCAGCAGTTTTGGAGGCACTGAAGCTTTCTTT.

DNA for the CDR3: TGTGCCAGCACCGTTGCCGGGACAGCCTCCTACGAGCAGTACTTC. Protein: CASTVAGTASYEQYF. The V and J genes are TRBV5-6 and TRBJ2-7; 7 bases map to TRBD1. The CDR3 contains 15 residues. Germline CDR1 is SGHDT and CDR2 is YYEEEE. V was clipped by 6 bases and J by 0 bases; unmatched bases: 9.

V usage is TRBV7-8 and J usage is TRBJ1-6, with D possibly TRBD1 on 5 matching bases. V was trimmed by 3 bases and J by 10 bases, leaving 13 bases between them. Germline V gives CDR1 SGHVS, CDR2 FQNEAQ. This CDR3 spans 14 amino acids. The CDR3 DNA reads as TGTGCCAGCAGCTTCGACAGTTTAGGATCACCCCTCCACTTT. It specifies CASSFDSLGSPLHF. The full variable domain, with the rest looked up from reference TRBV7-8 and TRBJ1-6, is GAGVSQSPRYKVAKRGQDVALRCDPISGHVSLFWYQQALGQGPEFLTYFQNEAQLDKSGLPSDRFFAERPEGSVSTLKIQRTQQEDSAVYLCASSFDSLGSPLHFGNGTRLTVT.

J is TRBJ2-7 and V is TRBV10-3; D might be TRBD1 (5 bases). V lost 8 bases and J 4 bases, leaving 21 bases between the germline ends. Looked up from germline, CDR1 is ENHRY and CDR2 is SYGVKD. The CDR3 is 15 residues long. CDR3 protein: CAISQGLMGGYEQYF. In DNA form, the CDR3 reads TGTGCCATCTCCCAGGGCTTAATGGGTGGGTACGAGCAGTACTTC.

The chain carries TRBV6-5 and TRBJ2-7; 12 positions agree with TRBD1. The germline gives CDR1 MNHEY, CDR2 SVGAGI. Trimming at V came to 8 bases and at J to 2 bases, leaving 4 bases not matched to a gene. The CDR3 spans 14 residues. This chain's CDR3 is CASWGQGATYEQYF. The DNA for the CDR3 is TGTGCCAGCTGGGGACAGGGGGCAACCTACGAGCAGTACTTC.

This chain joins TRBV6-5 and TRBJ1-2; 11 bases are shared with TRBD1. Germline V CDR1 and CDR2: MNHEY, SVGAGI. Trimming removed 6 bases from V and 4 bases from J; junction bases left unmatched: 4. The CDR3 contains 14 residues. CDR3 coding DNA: TGTGCCAGCAGCGGGACAGGGGGACTCTATGGCTACACCTTC. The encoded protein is CASSGTGGLYGYTF.

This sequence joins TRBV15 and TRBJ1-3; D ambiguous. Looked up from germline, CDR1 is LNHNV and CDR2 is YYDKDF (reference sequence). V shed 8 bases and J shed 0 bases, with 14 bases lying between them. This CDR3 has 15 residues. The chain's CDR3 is CATSTEGISGNTIYF. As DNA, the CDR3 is TGTGCCACCTCAACCGAGGGTATCTCTGGAAACACCATATATTTT.

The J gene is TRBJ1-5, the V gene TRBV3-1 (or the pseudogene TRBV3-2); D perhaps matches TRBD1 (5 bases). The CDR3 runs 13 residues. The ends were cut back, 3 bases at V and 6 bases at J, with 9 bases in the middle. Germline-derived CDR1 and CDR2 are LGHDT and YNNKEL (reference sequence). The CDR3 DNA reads TGTGCCAGCAGCCAGCAGGGAAGTCAGCCCCAGCATTTT. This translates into CASSQQGSQPQHF.

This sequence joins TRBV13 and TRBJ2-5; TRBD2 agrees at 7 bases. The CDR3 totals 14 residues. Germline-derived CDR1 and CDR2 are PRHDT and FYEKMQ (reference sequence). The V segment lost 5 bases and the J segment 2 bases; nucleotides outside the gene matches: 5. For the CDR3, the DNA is TGTGCCAGCAGCCGACGGGGACTACAAGAGACCCAGTACTTC. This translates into CASSRRGLQETQYF.

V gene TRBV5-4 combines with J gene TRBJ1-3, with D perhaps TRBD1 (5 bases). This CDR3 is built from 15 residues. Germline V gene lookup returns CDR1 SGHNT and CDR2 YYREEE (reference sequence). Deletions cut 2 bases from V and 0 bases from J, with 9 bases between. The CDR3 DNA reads TGTGCCAGCAGCTTCGACAGTAACTCTGGAAACACCATATATTTT. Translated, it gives CASSFDSNSGNTIYF.